Here is one TCR beta chain with its context. The data were obtained in a study of blood T cell repertoires in COVID-19. Trimming shortened V by 5 bases and J by 4 bases, and 12 bases separated the two germline ends. The CDR3 has 13 residues. In germline, CDR1 is SGDLS, CDR2 YYNGEE. Original handling: Quantification of nucleated cells was approximated via reference gene primer amplification. Generated by immunoSEQ multiplex PCR, the TCRdb table keeps only in-frame clones and is missing some. Clonal size and the V and J genes are those of that table, whereas D and trimming came from the DNA. The sample includes 25,000 to 30,000 clones, roughly 87% of them seen just once.

The receptor was derived from a human donor with acute or convalescent COVID-19. The donor label of this sample is uncertain. Sequenced material: peripheral blood. The rearrangement uses TRBV9 and TRBJ1-1; D might be TRBD1 (5 bases). For the CDR3, the DNA is TGTGCCAGCAGAGGGGATTTTTCCACTGAAGCTTTCTTT. Protein product: CASRGDFSTEAFF.